These 27 T cell receptor beta chains were sequenced from one sample in a study of blood T cell repertoires in COVID-19. TCRdb keeps only in-frame clones here, not all; method: immunoSEQ multiplex PCR. The data show approximately 290,000 clones, with 75% to 90% seen just once and around 12% held by the top ten. Sequencing was performed on peripheral blood. These TCRs come from a woman aged 55-69 years with acute or convalescent COVID-19.

The CDR3 DNA reads as TGTGCCAGCAGTTTATGGGGGACAGTTGCTGGCTATGGCTACACCTTC. As protein: CASSLWGTVAGYGYTF. This chain uses TRBV28 with TRBJ1-2, with 7 bases fitting TRBD1. The trim removed 0 bases at V and 4 bases at J, leaving 8 bases unmatched. This CDR3 comprises 16 residues. In germline, CDR1 is MDHEN, CDR2 SYDVKM.

The rearrangement joins TRBV4-3 to TRBJ2-7; perhaps TRBD2 as D (6 bases). V lost 2 bases and J 3 bases, leaving 14 bases between the germline ends. From germline, CDR1 is LGHNA and CDR2 YSLEER. The CDR3 length is 15 residues. DNA of the CDR3: TGCGCCAGCAGCCAAATATCCGCGGGGAACTACGAGCAGTACTTC. It encodes CASSQISAGNYEQYF.

V gene TRBV24-1 combines with J gene TRBJ2-3; the match to TRBD2 covers 8 bases. Germline V lookup: CDR1 KGHDR, CDR2 SFDVKD. The CDR3 length is 16 residues. The V segment lost 3 bases and the J segment 2 bases; nucleotides outside the gene matches: 6. CDR3: CATSDVAGGLTDTQYF. In DNA, the CDR3 is TGTGCCACCAGTGATGTTGCGGGGGGACTCACAGATACGCAGTATTTT.

The chain has TRBV3-1 (or the pseudogene TRBV3-2) and TRBJ2-1; possible D gene TRBD1, 6 bases. The germline gives CDR1 LGHDT, CDR2 YNNKEL (reference sequence). The V end lost 7 bases, the J end lost 9 bases, and 22 bases lay between the germline ends. The CDR3 loop spans 15 amino acids. The CDR3, as DNA: TGTGCCAGCAACACCCCGTCGGAGACAGGCTCTGAGCAGTTCTTC. Translation: CASNTPSETGSEQFF.

J is TRBJ1-2 and V is TRBV30; a weak D match, TRBD1 (6 bases). This CDR3 contains 14 residues. Germline V gene sequence: CDR1 GTSNPN, CDR2 SVGIG (reference sequence). Deletions cut 5 bases from V and 5 bases from J, with 18 bases between. CDR3 nucleotide sequence: TGTGCCTGGGAGCTTGGGGGGGGCGCGTATGGCTACACCTTC. Translated: CAWELGGGAYGYTF. The complete variable domain, with remaining parts taken from reference TRBV30 and TRBJ1-2, reads SQTIHQWPATLVQPVGSPLSLECTVEGTSNPNLYWYRQAAGRGLQLLFYSVGIGQISSEVPQNLSASRPQDRQFILSSKKLLLSDSGFYLCAWELGGGAYGYTFGSGTRLTVV.

The chain employs TRBV3-1 (or the pseudogene TRBV3-2) and TRBJ2-7, with 12 bases lining up with TRBD1. The CDR3 loop spans 14 amino acids. The V gene's germline CDR1 is LGHDT and CDR2 YNNKEL (reference sequence). Unmatched junction bases numbered 5, after V lost 5 bases and J lost 6 bases. CDR3 protein: CASSLPGQGAEQYF. DNA of the CDR3: TGTGCCAGCAGCTTACCGGGACAGGGGGCCGAGCAGTACTTC.

The chain links TRBV29-1 to TRBJ2-1; possible D gene TRBD1, 5 bases. The CDR3 loop spans 12 amino acids. The germline gives CDR1 SQVTM, CDR2 ANQGSEA. V lost 8 bases, J lost 5 bases, and 13 bases lay in between. CDR3 loop: CSTKTANNEQFF. DNA for the CDR3: TGCAGCACCAAGACAGCAAACAATGAGCAGTTCTTC.

J is TRBJ1-5 and V is TRBV28; TRBD1 aligns across 7 bases. The trim removed 2 bases at V and 5 bases at J, leaving 3 bases unmatched. Germline V CDR1 and CDR2: MDHEN, SYDVKM. This CDR3 has 14 amino acids. CDR3 region: CASSLARGDQPQHF. For the CDR3, the DNA is TGTGCCAGCAGTTTAGCCAGGGGGGATCAGCCCCAGCATTTT.

This clone was counted at least ten times. The chain employs TRBV5-6 and TRBJ2-5, with 8 nucleotides matching TRBD2. Trimming at V came to 4 bases and at J to 5 bases, leaving 7 bases not matched to a gene. This CDR3 is built from 14 residues. Germline V gives CDR1 SGHDT, CDR2 YYEEEE. CDR3 residues: CASSPGGLGETQYF. CDR3 in DNA: TGTGCCAGCAGCCCGGGGGGGCTCGGTGAGACCCAGTACTTC.

This clone appeared once. CDR3 loop: CASSLDQPQHF. In DNA form, the CDR3 reads TGTGCCAGCAGTCTTGATCAGCCCCAGCATTTT. The rearrangement uses TRBV2 and TRBJ1-5, with D unclear. The V end lost 5 bases, the J end lost 5 bases, and 4 bases lay between the germline ends. The CDR3 is 11 amino acids. The germline V gene has CDR1 SNHLY and CDR2 FYNNEI. The variable domain in full, with the rest retrieved from reference TRBV2 and TRBJ1-5, is EPEVTQTPSHQVTQMGQEVILRCVPISNHLYFYWYRQILGQKVEFLVSFYNNEISEKSEIFDDQFSVERPDGSNFTLKIRSTKLEDSAMYFCASSLDQPQHFGDGTRLSIL.

This clone was counted once. This rearrangement joins TRBV7-9 to TRBJ2-2; 10 bases are a match to TRBD1. Germline V lookup: CDR1 SEHNR, CDR2 FQNEAQ (reference sequence). J was trimmed by 5 bases and V by 3 bases; bases with no gene match: 3. The CDR3 runs 15 residues. The CDR3 spells CASSFRDRGTGELFF. CDR3 coding DNA: TGTGCCAGCAGCTTTAGGGACAGGGGAACCGGGGAGCTGTTTTTT.

The gene calls are TRBV7-9 and TRBJ1-6; D is uncertain. Germline values: CDR1 SEHNR, CDR2 FQNEAQ (reference sequence). This CDR3 region has 15 residues. V lost 5 bases and J 6 bases, leaving 14 bases between the germline ends. This CDR3 reads CASSAGGQINSPLHF. CDR3 DNA: TGTGCCAGCAGCGCCGGCGGTCAGATTAATTCACCCCTCCACTTT.

The genes are TRBV30 and TRBJ1-5; maybe TRBD1 (6 bases). Germline values: CDR1 GTSNPN, CDR2 SVGIG (reference sequence). V lost 3 bases, J lost 1 base, and 7 bases lay in between. The CDR3 spans 13 residues. CDR3 protein: CAWSRGSNQPQHF. CDR3 nucleotides: TGTGCCTGGAGCAGGGGAAGCAATCAGCCCCAGCATTTT. The full variable domain, with the rest looked up from reference TRBV30 and TRBJ1-5, is SQTIHQWPATLVQPVGSPLSLECTVEGTSNPNLYWYRQAAGRGLQLLFYSVGIGQISSEVPQNLSASRPQDRQFILSSKKLLLSDSGFYLCAWSRGSNQPQHFGDGTRLSIL.

This sequence joins TRBV19 and TRBJ1-1; D is perhaps TRBD1 (5 bases). CDR3 length: 14 amino acids. CDR1 and CDR2 (germline): LNHDA, SQIVND (reference sequence). V shed 10 bases and J shed 4 bases, with 19 bases lying between them. The CDR3 protein is CATESGAGSTEAFF. The CDR3 DNA follows: TGTGCCACCGAATCCGGGGCGGGGAGCACTGAAGCTTTCTTT.

This clone turned up a few times. The V and J genes are TRBV20-1 and TRBJ2-1; D unresolved. The V and J ends lost 7 bases and 6 bases respectively, with 10 bases between them. CDR3 length: 11 residues. Germline CDR1 is DFQATT and CDR2 is SNEGSKA (reference sequence). CDR3 region: CSGGSPNEQFF. CDR3 DNA sequence: TGCAGTGGAGGATCCCCCAATGAGCAGTTCTTC.

The rearrangement links TRBV30 to TRBJ1-1; D unclear. Germline V CDR1 and CDR2: GTSNPN, SVGIG (reference sequence). This CDR3 spans 15 amino acids. V lost 0 bases, J lost 1 base, and 12 bases lay in between. For the CDR3, the DNA is TGTGCCTGGAGTGTAGGGAGTCTTACGAACACTGAAGCTTTCTTT. It encodes CAWSVGSLTNTEAFF.

V gene TRBV5-6 combines with J gene TRBJ2-5; unclear D gene. Germline V CDR1 and CDR2: SGHDT, YYEEEE. The CDR3 covers 13 residues. Trimming left V 2 bases short and J 1 base short, with 6 bases between. The CDR3 loop reads CASSFQSQETQYF. The CDR3 nucleotides read TGTGCCAGCAGCTTCCAGTCCCAAGAGACCCAGTACTTC.

CDR3 in amino acids: CSVRTGSEKLFF. The CDR3 coding sequence is TGCAGCGTTAGGACAGGGAGTGAAAAACTGTTTTTT. The chain joins TRBV29-1 to TRBJ1-4, with 8 bases identical to TRBD1. The J segment lost 7 bases and the V segment lost 5 bases, leaving 3 bases of the junction unmatched. This CDR3 spans 12 amino acids. The germline V gene encodes CDR1 SQVTM and CDR2 ANQGSEA.

J is TRBJ2-7 and V is TRBV27; tentative D call: TRBD1 (6 bases). The V gene's germline CDR1 is MNHEY and CDR2 SMNVEV (reference sequence). The CDR3 has 14 amino acids. Trimming left V 4 bases short and J 3 bases short, with 13 bases between. The CDR3 reads CASSSPGHVYEQYF. The CDR3 coding sequence is TGTGCCAGCAGTTCGCCGGGACACGTCTACGAGCAGTACTTC.

This clone was seen only once. For the CDR3, the DNA is TGTGCCAGCAGCTCCGGGACACAGGGTTACACCTTC. Translation: CASSSGTQGYTF. The V gene is TRBV28, the J gene TRBJ1-2, with a possible D match to TRBD1 (6 bases). CDR1 MDHEN and CDR2 SYDVKM come from the germline V gene. V lost 6 bases to trimming and J lost 11 bases, with 16 bases between them. There are 12 residues in the CDR3.

The rearrangement links TRBV29-1 to TRBJ1-2, with 7 bases aligning to TRBD1. V lost 5 bases and J lost 7; bases outside the gene matches: 4. The CDR3 consists of 11 residues. Looked up from germline, CDR1 is SQVTM and CDR2 is ANQGSEA. The CDR3 DNA sequence: TGCAGCGTTACAGGGGCGGGTGGCTACACCTTC. Protein: CSVTGAGGYTF.

The V gene is TRBV6-8, the J gene TRBJ2-3, with D possibly matching TRBD1 (6 bases). Germline V gives CDR1 MNHGY, CDR2 SAAAGT. V gave up 6 bases and J gave up 3 bases, with 16 bases separating them. The CDR3 length is 15 residues. As DNA, the CDR3 is TGTGCCAGCAGCACAGGGCTGATTGCGACAGATACGCAGTATTTT. This gives the protein CASSTGLIATDTQYF.

V and J are TRBV28 and TRBJ2-7; the match to TRBD2 covers 8 bases. V was pared by 5 bases and J by 3 bases, with 9 bases of the junction left unmatched. The germline gives CDR1 MDHEN, CDR2 SYDVKM. This CDR3 is built from 15 residues. CDR3 amino acids: CASSPLPRGDYEQYF. CDR3 bases: TGTGCCAGCAGTCCCCTCCCGCGGGGGGACTACGAGCAGTACTTC.

The chain couples TRBV27 to TRBJ1-5; D is perhaps TRBD1 (5 bases). The CDR3 is made up of 18 amino acids. The germline V gene has CDR1 MNHEY and CDR2 SMNVEV (reference sequence). The V end lost 6 bases, the J end lost 0 bases, and 21 bases lay between the germline ends. For the CDR3, the DNA is TGTGCCAGCAGCATCAAATGGGGCAGCCCCTATAGCAATCAGCCCCAGCATTTT. Translated, it gives CASSIKWGSPYSNQPQHF.

This rearrangement joins TRBV7-3 to TRBJ1-1, with D tentatively TRBD1 (5 bases). V was pared by 5 bases and J by 0 bases, with 13 bases between. The CDR3 length is 15 residues. Germline V gives CDR1 SGHTA, CDR2 FQGTGA. CDR3 region: CASSPGVGVNTEAFF. CDR3 coding DNA: TGTGCCAGCAGCCCGGGAGTGGGGGTGAACACTGAAGCTTTCTTT.

The rearrangement joins TRBV21-1 to TRBJ2-1; no check of the table's D call, TRBD1, against the DNA was made. TRBV21-1 is annotated as a pseudogene. The CDR3 totals 16 residues. The CDR3 coding sequence is TGTGCCAGCAGCAAAGAGGGACAGGGTTTCTACAATGAGCAGTTCTTC. This codes for CASSKEGQGFYNEQFF.

The rearrangement links TRBV6-2 or TRBV6-3 to TRBJ1-5, with TRBD1 matching 7 bases. Looked up from germline, CDR1 is MNHEY and CDR2 is SVGEGT. The CDR3 contains 17 residues. V lost 5 bases to trimming and J lost 1 base; unmatched junction nucleotides: 11. CDR3 coding DNA: TGTGCCAGCAGTCACCCCGACAGGGCGGCGAGCAATCAGCCCCAGCATTTT. Its translation is CASSHPDRAASNQPQHF.